A single sample gave rise to the 28 T cell receptor beta chains below, sequenced in a study of cytomegalovirus exposure and HLA in healthy donors. Vbeta (60) and Jbeta (13) primers were used in the PCR. TCRdb's copy holds only in-frame clones and misses some; the assay was immunoSEQ multiplex PCR. The sample lists about 94,000 clones, just under 80% seen once, with roughly 3.8% in the top ten. The material sequenced was PBMCs. Every receptor here comes from a woman between 35 and 50 years old in good health and CMV-seronegative.

The J gene is TRBJ1-5, the V gene TRBV27; 11 nucleotides align to TRBD1. The CDR3 contains 18 residues. In germline, CDR1 is MNHEY, CDR2 SMNVEV (reference sequence). V lost 0 bases to trimming and J lost 2 bases; unmatched junction nucleotides: 6. The DNA of the CDR3 is TGTGCCAGCAGTTTATCGGGGGACAGGGGGTTAGGCAATCAGCCCCAGCATTTT. It codes for CASSLSGDRGLGNQPQHF.

In this sample, this clone turned up once. The DNA for the CDR3 is TGTGCCTGGAGTCTATGGCAGTCGGCGGTTAAGAATTCACCCCTCCACTTT. Its protein product is CAWSLWQSAVKNSPLHF. The V gene is TRBV30, the J gene TRBJ1-6, with D uncertain. Germline V gene data show CDR1 as GTSNPN and CDR2 as SVGIG (reference sequence). The CDR3 spans 17 residues. Trimming removed 2 bases from V and 7 bases from J, with 21 bases in between.

The gene calls are TRBV30 and TRBJ1-2; 7 bases match TRBD1. The junction had 6 bases not matched to a gene; V was cut back by 1 base and J by 4 bases. CDR1 is GTSNPN, CDR2 SVGIG, per germline (reference sequence). The CDR3 spans 14 residues. This chain's CDR3 is CAWSDQTGTYGYTF. CDR3 DNA sequence: TGTGCCTGGAGTGACCAGACAGGGACCTATGGCTACACCTTC.

This clone was detected only a few times. The sample contains more than one DNA sequence encoding this CDR3. This sequence joins TRBV5-1 and TRBJ1-1; 7 nucleotides align to TRBD1. There are 14 residues in the CDR3. Germline values: CDR1 SGHRS, CDR2 YFSETQ. The V segment lost 0 bases and the J segment 4 bases; nucleotides outside the gene matches: 3. This CDR3 reads CASSLEQGRTEAFF. For the CDR3, the DNA is TGCGCCAGCAGCTTGGAACAGGGGCGCACTGAAGCTTTCTTT.

V is TRBV2 and J is TRBJ2-2, with D possibly being TRBD2 (5 bases). CDR3 length: 15 residues. Germline V gene lookup returns CDR1 SNHLY and CDR2 FYNNEI. V shed 5 bases and J shed 8 bases, with 18 bases lying between them. CDR3 protein: CASSPTRGWAGELFF. CDR3 sequence (DNA): TGTGCCAGCAGTCCTACCCGAGGGTGGGCTGGGGAGCTGTTTTTT.

The chain recombines TRBV28 with TRBJ1-2, with D possibly matching TRBD1 (5 bases). The V gene lost 3 bases and the J gene lost 8 bases, with 13 bases spanning the gap. In germline, CDR1 is MDHEN, CDR2 SYDVKM. The CDR3 is made up of 13 amino acids. The CDR3 reads CASSLPGIGGYTF. The CDR3 nucleotides are TGTGCCAGCAGTTTGCCAGGGATCGGCGGCTACACCTTC.

The chain employs TRBV7-8 and TRBJ1-6; a weak D match, TRBD1 (5 bases). The CDR3 sequence is 14 residues long. Germline V CDR1 and CDR2: SGHVS, FQNEAQ. The V end lost 1 base, the J end lost 9 bases, and 10 bases lay between the germline ends. CDR3 residues: CASSLEHGGSPLHF. The CDR3 nucleotides read TGTGCCAGCAGCTTAGAACACGGGGGTTCACCCCTCCACTTT.

The chain has TRBV5-4 and TRBJ2-1, with TRBD2 identical over 8 bases. The CDR3 is 15 amino acids. Germline lookup yields CDR1 SGHNT and CDR2 YYREEE (reference sequence). V was clipped by 0 bases and J by 8 bases; unmatched bases: 7. The CDR3 reads CASSLDGGGNYEQFF. CDR3 nucleotides: TGTGCCAGCAGCTTGGACGGCGGGGGGAACTATGAGCAGTTCTTC.

The rearrangement uses TRBV5-1 and TRBJ2-2; perhaps TRBD1 as D (5 bases). The germline V and J ends were trimmed by 6 bases and 3 bases, with 18 bases remaining between them. This CDR3 comprises 16 residues. Germline CDR1 reads SGHRS; CDR2 reads YFSETQ. The CDR3 reads CASTMKSSGYTGELFF. The CDR3 DNA sequence: TGCGCCAGCACCATGAAGAGTTCAGGGTACACCGGGGAGCTGTTTTTT.

The chain is built from TRBV5-4 and TRBJ2-5, with TRBD1 identical over 11 bases. CDR3 size: 15 residues. Germline V lookup: CDR1 SGHNT, CDR2 YYREEE (reference sequence). V shed 2 bases, J shed 10 bases, and the junction held 10 bases outside the gene matches. CDR3 bases: TGTGCCAGCAGCTTCCCCCCTGGACAGGGGGCTATCCAGTACTTC. It translates to CASSFPPGQGAIQYF.

This chain joins TRBV7-3 and TRBJ2-2, with a weak D call TRBD2 (6 bases). Germline V CDR1 and CDR2: SGHTA, FQGTGA. With 6 bases removed from V and 4 bases from J, the gap between germline ends came to 15 bases. This CDR3 spans 15 amino acids. CDR3 nucleotide sequence: TGTGCCAGCAGGCAACCGGGACTGATCACCGGGGAGCTGTTTTTT. Its protein product is CASRQPGLITGELFF. Looking up the rest from reference TRBV7-3 and TRBJ2-2 gives the full variable domain: GAGVSQTPSNKVTEKGKYVELRCDPISGHTALYWYRQSLGQGPEFLIYFQGTGAADDSGLPNDRFFAVRPEGSVSTLKIQRTERGDSAVYLCASRQPGLITGELFFGEGSRLTVL.

This clone rates as medium-sized. The J gene is TRBJ1-3, the V gene TRBV9; D is undetermined. Germline loops: CDR1 SGDLS, CDR2 YYNGEE. The CDR3 is 15 residues long. Trimming cost V 2 bases and J 0 bases, with 9 bases left between them. CDR3 region: CASSVEPSSGNTIYF. DNA of the CDR3: TGTGCCAGCAGCGTCGAGCCAAGCTCTGGAAACACCATATATTTT.

The chain combines TRBV4-1 with TRBJ2-3; no reliable D call. The CDR3 totals 13 residues. V gave up 2 bases and J gave up 6 bases, with 9 bases separating them. CDR1 is MGHRA and CDR2 is YSYEKL in the germline V gene. DNA for the CDR3: TGCGCCAGCAGCCAAAGACTGGGTGATACGCAGTATTTT. This translates into CASSQRLGDTQYF.

CDR3 nucleotides: TGTGCCAGCTCACGACCCCCTAATGGCACAGATACGCAGTATTTT. It codes for CASSRPPNGTDTQYF. The rearrangement links TRBV18 to TRBJ2-3; D remains ambiguous. The CDR3 consists of 15 residues. CDR1 KGHSH and CDR2 LQKENI come from the germline V gene. The V gene lost 4 bases and the J gene lost 1 base, with 12 bases spanning the gap.

The rearrangement joins TRBV7-2 to TRBJ2-1; D is undetermined. Trimming took 1 base from V and 7 from J, leaving 14 bases between them. CDR3 length: 15 residues. Per the germline V gene, CDR1 is SGHTA and CDR2 is FQGNSA. The CDR3 bases are TGTGCCAGCAGCTTAGGCGGTCTCCCCTCGAATGAGCAGTTCTTC. Translated, it gives CASSLGGLPSNEQFF.

For this clone: One end of the junction fails to match germline, which may point to a read error. The gene calls are TRBV4-3 and TRBJ1-2; TRBD1 agrees at 8 bases. Germline lookup yields CDR1 LGHNA and CDR2 YSLEER. The CDR3 consists of 16 residues. CDR3 nucleotide sequence: TGCGCCAGCAGCCAAGATAGACAGGGGACCTACTATGGCTACCCCTTC. Translation: CASSQDRQGTYYGYPF.

Only one count was recorded for this clone. The chain combines TRBV6-5 with TRBJ2-3, with TRBD2 matching over 11 bases. The CDR3 is made up of 15 amino acids. The germline gives CDR1 MNHEY, CDR2 SVGAGI. V dropped 6 bases and J dropped 6; count of bases not matched to a gene: 8. CDR3 amino acids: CASSPLAGGPDTQYF. In DNA, the CDR3 is TGTGCCAGCAGCCCGCTAGCGGGGGGCCCGGATACGCAGTATTTT.

This chain links TRBV5-1 with TRBJ2-3, with a tentative D call TRBD2 (7 bases). Trimming stripped 3 bases from V and 4 bases from J, with 12 bases between. This CDR3 is built from 14 residues. Germline CDR1 SGHRS, CDR2 YFSETQ. The CDR3: CASSSGGPADTQYF. The CDR3, as DNA: TGCGCCAGCAGCTCCGGGGGGCCGGCAGATACGCAGTATTTT.

This chain uses TRBV19 with TRBJ2-7; 9 nucleotides match TRBD1. The germline V gene encodes CDR1 LNHDA and CDR2 SQIVND (reference sequence). The CDR3 has 15 residues. V dropped 5 bases and J dropped 5; count of bases not matched to a gene: 10. The CDR3 nucleotides read TGTGCCAGTAGTCGATCCGGGACAGGGTTGCACGAGCAGTACTTC. It specifies CASSRSGTGLHEQYF.

The chain links TRBV14 to TRBJ2-7; 9 positions match TRBD1. Germline V lookup: CDR1 SGHDN, CDR2 FVKESK. V lost 0 bases, J lost 1 base, and 10 bases stayed unmatched. The CDR3 has 18 amino acids. The CDR3, as DNA: TGTGCCAGCAGCCAAGATTACAAAGGGACAGGGTTTTCCTACGAGCAGTACTTC. It yields the protein CASSQDYKGTGFSYEQYF.

This sequence joins TRBV4-1 and TRBJ2-1; 16 nucleotides match TRBD2. V gave up 4 bases and J gave up 1 base; unmatched junction bases: 4. Germline assignment: CDR1 MGHRA and CDR2 YSYEKL. The CDR3 spans 18 residues. Here the CDR3 DNA reads TGCGCCAGCAGCCGAGGGACTAGCGGGGGGGGGTCCTACAATGAGCAGTTCTTC. Its translation is CASSRGTSGGGSYNEQFF.

This chain uses TRBV14 with TRBJ1-6; no reliable D call. CDR1 SGHDN and CDR2 FVKESK come from the germline V gene. Trimming took off 11 bases at V and 5 bases at J, with 31 bases between the two ends. This CDR3 spans 19 amino acids. The CDR3 nucleotides are TGTGCCCGTCGAGTAGCCCGGGTGAGGGTCGGAGCACATAATTCACCCCTCCACTTT. Amino acids: CARRVARVRVGAHNSPLHF.

This chain links TRBV19 with TRBJ1-6; perhaps TRBD1 as D (5 bases). The germline gives CDR1 LNHDA, CDR2 SQIVND (reference sequence). This CDR3 has 16 amino acids. Deletions cut 3 bases from V and 0 bases from J, with 9 bases between. The CDR3 protein is CASSIGTSSYNSPLHF. CDR3 nucleotides: TGTGCCAGTAGTATTGGGACTAGCTCCTATAATTCACCCCTCCACTTT. The complete variable domain, with remaining parts taken from reference TRBV19 and TRBJ1-6, reads DGGITQSPKYLFRKEGQNVTLSCEQNLNHDAMYWYRQDPGQGLRLIYYSQIVNDFQKGDIAEGYSVSREKKESFPLTVTSAQKNPTAFYLCASSIGTSSYNSPLHFGNGTRLTVT.

V usage is TRBV7-2 and J usage is TRBJ1-5; no definite D call. Germline-derived CDR1 and CDR2 are SGHTA and FQGNSA. The CDR3 is 13 residues long. V shed 6 bases and J shed 3 bases, with 9 bases lying between them. CDR3 nucleotides: TGTGCCAGCAGACAGCTACTCAATCAGCCCCAGCATTTT. It translates to CASRQLLNQPQHF. Looking up the rest from reference TRBV7-2 and TRBJ1-5 gives the full variable domain: GAGVSQSPSNKVTEKGKDVELRCDPISGHTALYWYRQSLGQGLEFLIYFQGNSAPDKSGLPSDRFSAERTGGSVSTLTIQRTQQEDSAVYLCASRQLLNQPQHFGDGTRLSIL.

The V gene is TRBV6-6, the J gene TRBJ2-7; 10 bases map to TRBD1. The CDR3 is 16 amino acids. CDR1 and CDR2 from the germline V gene are MNHNY and SVGAGI (reference sequence). V lost 6 bases, J lost 5 bases, and 13 bases stayed unmatched. The CDR3: CASSIRTGQGMHEQYF. Written as DNA, the CDR3 is TGTGCCAGCAGCATACGGACGGGACAGGGGATGCACGAGCAGTACTTC.

The chain's CDR3 is CASSITAAVYSNYGYTF. CDR3 DNA: TGTGCCAGTAGTATAACAGCGGCAGTGTATTCTAACTATGGCTACACCTTC. The chain carries TRBV19 and TRBJ1-2; D is unresolved. V dropped 2 bases and J dropped 0 bases, with 16 bases sitting between them. This CDR3 contains 17 residues. Germline-derived CDR1 and CDR2 are LNHDA and SQIVND (reference sequence).

With respect to this clone: A junction end diverges from the germline sequence, so it may reflect a read error. J is TRBJ2-2 and V is TRBV7-3, with D maybe TRBD1 (6 bases). CDR1 and CDR2 from the germline V gene are SGHTA and FQGTGA. The CDR3 loop spans 16 amino acids. The CDR3 DNA reads TGTGCCAGCAGCCTAACCCCTTTCAGGGGCACCGGGGAGCTGTTTTTT. Amino acid sequence: CASSLTPFRGTGELFF.

This chain uses TRBV10-1 with TRBJ2-7; 7 nucleotides line up with TRBD1. The CDR3 runs to 16 residues. Germline V gene data show CDR1 as WNHNN and CDR2 as SYGVQD (reference sequence). Trimming removed 0 bases from V and 1 base from J; junction bases left unmatched: 6. The CDR3 DNA is TGCGCCAGCAGTGAGTCCCAGGGCAGGGGGTCCTACGAGCAGTACTTC. It specifies CASSESQGRGSYEQYF.